The present TCR beta chain was sequenced within a study of long-term antiretroviral therapy in people with HIV. Study conclusions and caveats: ART preceded a rise in diversity that nonetheless stayed lower than in transplant donor controls.

Investigators performed immunoSEQ version v3.0 at survey level. Per sample, sequencing targeted roughly 40,000-50,000 T-cell genomes. Measured with immunoSEQ multiplex PCR; TCRdb has only the in-frame clones, and not every one. The sample has 40,000 or so clones, roughly four fifths seen once; the top ten hold around 13%. Per germline, CDR1 SGHTA and CDR2 FQGNSA. Trimming removed 7 bases at V and 1 base at J, with 7 bases between. This CDR3 region has 13 residues. Regarding this clone: Its antigen remains unknown.

The source is a man aged 18 to 29 with HIV. V usage is TRBV7-2 and J usage is TRBJ2-2; D is ambiguous. The sequences come from unsorted PBMCs, collected 0.3 years after starting antiretroviral therapy. CDR3 region: CASIPQNTGELFF. CDR3 in DNA: TGTGCCAGCATCCCGCAGAACACCGGGGAGCTGTTTTTT.